What follows are 8 T cell receptor beta chains derived from one specimen sequenced in a study of cytomegalovirus exposure and HLA in healthy donors. PCR was performed using 60 Vbeta and 13 Jbeta primers. The repertoire was sequenced with immunoSEQ multiplex PCR; TCRdb's copy has only in-frame clones and lacks some. The sample yields about 120,000 clones, about 10% seen once. The sequenced sample was PBMCs. These receptors were obtained from a woman between 18 and 29 years old in good health and CMV-seropositive.

This clone came up a few times. The CDR3 loop is CASSPPSSGSDEQYF. The DNA for the CDR3 is TGCGCCAGCAGCCCCCCCAGTAGCGGGAGTGACGAGCAGTACTTC. The chain is built from TRBV5-1 and TRBJ2-7, with 9 bases fitting TRBD2. Germline CDR1 and CDR2: SGHRS and YFSETQ. Germline trimming cut 4 bases from V and 5 bases from J; bases unmatched to any gene: 10. There are 15 residues in the CDR3. The whole variable domain, remainder taken from reference TRBV5-1 and TRBJ2-7, is KAGVTQTPRYLIKTRGQQVTLSCSPISGHRSVSWYQQTPGQGLQFLFEYFSETQRNKGNFPGRFSGRQFSNSRSEMNVSTLELGDSALYLCASSPPSSGSDEQYFGPGTRLTVT.

This chain uses TRBV5-6 with TRBJ2-7, with D possibly matching TRBD2 (5 bases). There are 11 residues in the CDR3. Germline CDR1 and CDR2: SGHDT and YYEEEE. V lost 4 bases, J lost 5 bases, and 7 bases lay in between. CDR3 bases: TGTGCCAGCAGCACGACTAACGAGCAGTACTTC. Protein sequence: CASSTTNEQYF.

The gene calls are TRBV7-6 and TRBJ2-7, with 9 bases aligning to TRBD2. This CDR3 is 14 amino acids long. Germline CDR1 reads SGHVS; CDR2 reads FNYEAQ. The V gene end was trimmed by 2 bases and the J gene end by 7 bases; junction bases not matched to a gene: 6. As DNA, the CDR3 is TGTGCCAGCAGCTTACGGCTAGCGGGATATGAGCAGTACTTC. Its translation: CASSLRLAGYEQYF.

The table lists this clone with a few counts. This rearrangement joins TRBV4-2 to TRBJ1-5; D possibly corresponds to TRBD1 (5 bases). V was shortened by 0 bases and J by 9 bases, with 6 bases between the two germline ends. The CDR3 consists of 12 residues. Germline V gene lookup returns CDR1 LGHNA and CDR2 YNFKEQ. CDR3 DNA: TGTGCCAGCAGCCAAGACGACAGGCCCCAGCATTTT. Translating gives CASSQDDRPQHF.

This clone appeared a few times. This chain uses TRBV25-1 with TRBJ2-2; tentative D call: TRBD1 (5 bases). There are 12 residues in the CDR3. The germline gives CDR1 MGHDK, CDR2 SYGVNS. Trimming removed 4 bases at V and 6 bases at J, with 6 bases between. In DNA form, the CDR3 reads TGTGCCAGCAGTGCAGGGTCCGGGGAGCTGTTTTTT. It is translated as CASSAGSGELFF.

This clone was found a few times. CDR3 sequence (DNA): TGTGCCAGCAGTGGCCTTACCGGGGGGAAAGGTAACAATGAGCAGTTCTTC. Its translation: CASSGLTGGKGNNEQFF. The chain carries TRBV6-1 and TRBJ2-1, with 7 nucleotides matching TRBD2. Trimming removed 4 bases from V and 5 bases from J; junction bases left unmatched: 14. The CDR3 contains 17 residues. CDR1 is MNHNS, CDR2 SASEGT, per germline.

The chain carries TRBV27 and TRBJ1-4; the match to TRBD1 covers 7 bases. CDR3 length equals 13 residues. V was pared by 8 bases and J by 5 bases, with 5 bases of the junction left unmatched. In germline, CDR1 is MNHEY, CDR2 SMNVEV (reference sequence). The DNA of the CDR3 is TGTGCCAGCGCCGGGACAGTAAATGAAAAACTGTTTTTT. This encodes CASAGTVNEKLFF.

The chain has TRBV6-1 and TRBJ2-7; 8 bases are shared with TRBD1. V shed 8 bases, J shed 4 bases, and the junction held 10 bases outside the gene matches. The germline gives CDR1 MNHNS, CDR2 SASEGT. The CDR3 is made up of 14 amino acids. CDR3 bases: TGTGCCAGCTTGGAGGGGGACAGGTCGTACGAGCAGTACTTC. This sequence encodes CASLEGDRSYEQYF.